The 6 T cell receptor beta chains listed next were all sequenced from one sample in a study of T-cell memory formation after mild COVID-19. TCRdb reanalysed the 5' RACE reads using MiXCR and keeps one entry per CDR3 protein. Found here are about half a million distinct CDR3 sequences, around a sixth of them singletons; the top ten hold more than 9%. The sample taken for sequencing was PBMCs or a T cell subset sorted from them (not recorded which). All receptors derive from an adult woman who had mild COVID-19 (a few samples of this study predate the infection). Cell type and time point are not known.

The V call is TRBV19, the J call TRBJ2-7; no definite D call. V was trimmed by 1 base and J by 5 bases, leaving 6 bases between them. Germline CDR1 and CDR2: LNHDA and SQIVND (reference sequence). The CDR3 is made up of 12 amino acids. The CDR3 nucleotides are TGTGCCAGTAGTATAGGCGAACACGAGCAGTACTTC. Its protein product is CASSIGEHEQYF.

This clonotype occurred a few times. The chain joins TRBV18 to TRBJ1-1; 7 nucleotides line up with TRBD1. J was trimmed by 5 bases and V by 4 bases; bases with no gene match: 4. The CDR3 loop spans 13 amino acids. The germline V gene has CDR1 KGHSH and CDR2 LQKENI. The CDR3 is CASSQGATTEAFF. CDR3 sequence (DNA): TGTGCCAGCTCACAGGGGGCGACTACTGAAGCTTTCTTT.

The rearrangement links TRBV14 to TRBJ1-2; a possible D gene is TRBD1 (5 bases). Trimming shortened V by 1 base and J by 8 bases, and 17 bases separated the two germline ends. CDR3 length: 15 amino acids. The germline CDR1 and CDR2 sequences are SGHDN and FVKESK. This CDR3 is CASSQGQRALWGYTF. The CDR3 DNA reads as TGTGCCAGCAGCCAAGGACAGAGGGCCTTGTGGGGCTACACCTTC.

The chain links TRBV19 to TRBJ2-5; the D gene is possibly TRBD1 (6 bases). V lost 5 bases and J lost 5, with 18 bases in between. CDR1 is LNHDA, CDR2 SQIVND, per germline (reference sequence). The CDR3 loop spans 15 amino acids. CDR3 in amino acids: CASSERTETSETQYF. The CDR3 bases are TGTGCCAGTAGTGAGCGGACAGAGACCTCGGAGACCCAGTACTTC.

J is TRBJ2-2 and V is TRBV15, with a weak D call TRBD1 (6 bases). Trimming cost V 2 bases and J 1 base, with 8 bases left between them. The V gene's germline CDR1 is LNHNV and CDR2 YYDKDF (reference sequence). The CDR3 consists of 15 residues. CDR3 nucleotide sequence: TGTGCCACCAGCAGATTACAGGGGAACACCGGGGAGCTGTTTTTT. Amino acid sequence: CATSRLQGNTGELFF.

This chain links TRBV29-1 with TRBJ2-3; 11 bases are a match to TRBD1. The V gene end was trimmed by 0 bases and the J gene end by 1 base; junction bases not matched to a gene: 3. The CDR3 has 16 amino acids. Germline lookup yields CDR1 SQVTM and CDR2 ANQGSEA. CDR3 residues: CSVEDPDRGRTDTQYF. The DNA for the CDR3 is TGCAGCGTTGAAGATCCGGACAGGGGGCGCACAGATACGCAGTATTTT.